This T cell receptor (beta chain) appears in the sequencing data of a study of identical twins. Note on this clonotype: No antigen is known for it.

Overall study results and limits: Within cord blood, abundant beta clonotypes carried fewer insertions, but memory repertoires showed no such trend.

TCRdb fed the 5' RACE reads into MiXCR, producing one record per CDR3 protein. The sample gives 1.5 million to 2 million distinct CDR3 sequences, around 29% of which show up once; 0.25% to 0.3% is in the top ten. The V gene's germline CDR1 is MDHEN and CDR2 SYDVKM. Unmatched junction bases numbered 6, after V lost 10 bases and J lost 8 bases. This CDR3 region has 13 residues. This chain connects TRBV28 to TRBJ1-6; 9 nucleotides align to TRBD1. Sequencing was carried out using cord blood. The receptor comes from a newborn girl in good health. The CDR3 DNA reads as TGTGCCACCATGGGACAGGGATATTCACCCCTCCACTTT. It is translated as CATMGQGYSPLHF.